The 9 T cell receptor beta chains given below trace back to one sample, sequenced in a study of control samples from healthy donors and cancer patients. TCRdb's copy holds only in-frame clones and misses some; the assay was immunoSEQ multiplex PCR. The sample lists 100,000 or so clones; more than 75% were seen once. Specimen: blood. The receptors derive from a woman aged 55-70 years in good health.

This clone has more than one count but fewer than ten. The J gene is TRBJ2-7, the V gene TRBV12-3 or TRBV12-4; D not resolved. The V end lost 6 bases, the J end lost 2 bases, and 11 bases lay between the germline ends. The CDR3 has 13 amino acids. The CDR3 reads CASSSDGPYEQYF. The CDR3 DNA reads TGTGCCAGCAGCAGCGACGGGCCCTACGAGCAGTACTTC.

This clone came up a few times. The gene calls are TRBV2 and TRBJ2-5, with 10 bases that match TRBD1. The V segment lost 6 bases and the J segment 4 bases; nucleotides outside the gene matches: 8. CDR3 size: 15 residues. Germline values: CDR1 SNHLY, CDR2 FYNNEI. CDR3 protein: CASRGDRGRVETQYF. The CDR3 DNA reads as TGTGCCAGCAGAGGAGACAGGGGGCGCGTAGAGACCCAGTACTTC.

V gene TRBV5-1 combines with J gene TRBJ1-6, with D tentatively TRBD1 (5 bases). CDR3 length: 14 amino acids. The germline CDR1 and CDR2 sequences are SGHRS and YFSETQ. Trimming cost V 2 bases and J 6 bases, with 9 bases left between them. The DNA for the CDR3 is TGCGCCAGCAGCTTAGAACAGGCTAATTCACCCCTCCACTTT. Residues: CASSLEQANSPLHF.

The chain has TRBV18 and TRBJ2-1, with D tentatively TRBD1 or TRBD2 (6 bases each). The germline V gene encodes CDR1 KGHSH and CDR2 LQKENI. The ends were cut back, 10 bases at V and 0 bases at J, with 16 bases in the middle. The CDR3 spans 15 residues. Here the CDR3 reads CATWKGDSSYNEQFF. The CDR3, as DNA: TGTGCCACCTGGAAGGGGGACTCCTCCTACAATGAGCAGTTCTTC.

The chain joins TRBV5-1 to TRBJ2-7, with 8 bases lining up with TRBD2. This CDR3 has 15 amino acids. With 0 bases clipped from V and 7 bases from J, the junction kept 9 bases outside the gene matches. The germline CDR1 and CDR2 sequences are SGHRS and YFSETQ. This CDR3 reads CASSLEGLGENEQYF. The CDR3 bases are TGCGCCAGCAGCTTGGAGGGACTAGGGGAGAATGAGCAGTACTTC.

This chain uses TRBV6-5 with TRBJ2-7; D ambiguous. Germline values: CDR1 MNHEY, CDR2 SVGAGI. The CDR3 is 11 amino acids. V lost 6 bases and J 6 bases, leaving 9 bases between the germline ends. CDR3 nucleotide sequence: TGTGCCAGCAGAGGTCTGGGCGAGCAGTACTTC. Residues: CASRGLGEQYF.

J is TRBJ2-1 and V is TRBV2; TRBD2 agrees at 8 bases. The length of the CDR3 is 14 residues. CDR1 and CDR2 (germline): SNHLY, FYNNEI. V trimming: 6 bases; J trimming: 4 bases; junction bases outside the gene matches: 5. The CDR3 DNA sequence: TGTGCCAGCAGATTACTAGCGGAGTACAATGAGCAGTTCTTC. Amino acids: CASRLLAEYNEQFF.

V gene TRBV7-6 combines with J gene TRBJ1-3, with TRBD1 as a possible D gene (5 bases). The ends were cut back, 4 bases at V and 0 bases at J, with 13 bases in the middle. The CDR3 runs 16 residues. The germline gives CDR1 SGHVS, CDR2 FNYEAQ. CDR3: CASSWGGPNSGNTIYF. DNA of the CDR3: TGTGCCAGCAGCTGGGGGGGACCGAACTCTGGAAACACCATATATTTT. Together with reference TRBV7-6 and TRBJ1-3, the CDR3 gives the full variable domain: GAGVSQSPRYKVTKRGQDVALRCDPISGHVSLYWYRQALGQGPEFLTYFNYEAQQDKSGLPNDRFSAERPEGSISTLTIQRTEQRDSAMYRCASSWGGPNSGNTIYFGEGSWLTVV.

J is TRBJ2-1 and V is TRBV2, with D perhaps TRBD1 (5 bases). V lost 6 bases, J lost 7 bases, and 10 bases lay in between. From germline, CDR1 is SNHLY and CDR2 FYNNEI. The CDR3 length is 12 residues. The CDR3 region has the DNA TGTGCCAGCAGGCCTCAGGGAAATGAGCAGTTCTTC. Its protein is CASRPQGNEQFF.